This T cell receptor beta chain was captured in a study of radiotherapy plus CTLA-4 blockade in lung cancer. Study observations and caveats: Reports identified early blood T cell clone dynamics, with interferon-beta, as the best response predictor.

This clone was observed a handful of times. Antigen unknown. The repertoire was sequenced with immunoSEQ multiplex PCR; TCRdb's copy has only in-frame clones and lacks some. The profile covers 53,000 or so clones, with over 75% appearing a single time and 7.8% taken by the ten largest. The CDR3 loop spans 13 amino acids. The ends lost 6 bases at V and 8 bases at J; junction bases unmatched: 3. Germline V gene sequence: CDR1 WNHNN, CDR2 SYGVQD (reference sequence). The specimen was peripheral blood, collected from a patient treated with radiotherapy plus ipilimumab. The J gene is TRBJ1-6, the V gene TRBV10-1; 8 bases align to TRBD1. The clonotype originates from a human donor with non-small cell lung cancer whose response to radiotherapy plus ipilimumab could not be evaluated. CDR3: CASSRGPDSPLHF. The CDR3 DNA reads TGCGCCAGCAGCAGGGGGCCGGATTCACCCCTCCACTTT.